One T cell receptor (beta chain) is described in this entry. This CDR3 contains 12 residues. J gave up 5 bases and V 4 bases, and 2 bases lay outside the gene matches. In germline, CDR1 is DFQATT, CDR2 SNEGSKA (reference sequence). This record comes from a study of blood T cell repertoires in COVID-19. As for the study in general: From T cells, B-cell-depleted T cells, or PBMCs came the material, which was cDNA or gDNA.

Per the study methods: Estimation of nucleated cell counts relied on the amplification of reference gene primers. The method was immunoSEQ multiplex PCR; TCRdb's version includes in-frame clones alone and lacks a portion of them. V, J and clone size were drawn from that table, and D and trimming were deduced from the DNA. Among 130,000 to 150,000 clones listed, about 87% were seen once. The source material was peripheral blood. The sequence derives from a man aged 80 or over with acute or convalescent COVID-19. This rearrangement joins TRBV20-1 to TRBJ2-5; TRBD1 matches at 9 bases. The CDR3 spells CSATDRGETQYF. As DNA, the CDR3 is TGCAGTGCTACTGACAGGGGGGAGACCCAGTACTTC.